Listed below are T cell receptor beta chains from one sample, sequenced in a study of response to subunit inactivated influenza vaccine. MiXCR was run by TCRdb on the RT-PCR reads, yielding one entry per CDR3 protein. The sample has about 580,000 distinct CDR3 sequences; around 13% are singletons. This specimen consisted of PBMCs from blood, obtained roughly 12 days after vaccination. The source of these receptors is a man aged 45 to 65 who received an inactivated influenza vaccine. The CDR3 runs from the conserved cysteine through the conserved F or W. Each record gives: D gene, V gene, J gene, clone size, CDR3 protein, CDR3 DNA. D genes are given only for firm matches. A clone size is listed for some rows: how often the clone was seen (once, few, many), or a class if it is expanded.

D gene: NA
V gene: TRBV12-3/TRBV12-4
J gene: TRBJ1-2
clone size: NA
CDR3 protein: CASTTPGYGYTF
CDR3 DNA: TGTGCCAGCACCACCCCTGGATATGGCTACACCTTC

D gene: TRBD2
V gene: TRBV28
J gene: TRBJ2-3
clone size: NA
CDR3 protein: CASSFPDGLAGTDTQYF
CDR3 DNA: TGTGCCAGCAGTTTCCCGGATGGGCTAGCGGGAACAGATACGCAGTATTTT

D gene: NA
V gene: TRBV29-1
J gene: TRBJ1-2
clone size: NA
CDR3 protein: CSVVLATENYGYTF
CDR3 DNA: TGCAGCGTTGTGCTCGCTACCGAAAACTATGGCTACACCTTC

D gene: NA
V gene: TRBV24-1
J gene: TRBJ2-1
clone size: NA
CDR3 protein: CATSARQTTYNEQFF
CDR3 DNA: TGTGCCACCAGTGCTAGACAGACTACCTACAATGAGCAGTTCTTC

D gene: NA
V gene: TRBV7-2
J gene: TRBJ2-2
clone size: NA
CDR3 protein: CARTGANTGELFF
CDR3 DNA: TGTGCCAGGACGGGGGCGAACACCGGGGAGCTGTTTTTT

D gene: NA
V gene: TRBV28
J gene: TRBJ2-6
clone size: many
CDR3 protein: CASSFINFKAANVLTF
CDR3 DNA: TGTGCCAGCAGTTTTATCAATTTCAAGGCGGCCAACGTCCTGACTTTC

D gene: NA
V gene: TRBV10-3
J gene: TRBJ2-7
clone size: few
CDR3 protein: CAIRDTGRMNYEQYF
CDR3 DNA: TGTGCCATCAGAGACACGGGACGGATGAATTACGAGCAGTACTTC

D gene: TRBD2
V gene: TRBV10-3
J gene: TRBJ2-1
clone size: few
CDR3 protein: CAISEISGSWNNNEQFF
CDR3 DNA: TGTGCCATCAGTGAGATTAGCGGGAGTTGGAATAACAATGAGCAGTTCTTC

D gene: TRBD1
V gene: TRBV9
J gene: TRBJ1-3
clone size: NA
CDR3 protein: CASSVRTGNILEDTIYF
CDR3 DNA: TGTGCCAGCAGCGTCCGGACAGGGAATATTCTGGAGGACACCATATATTTT

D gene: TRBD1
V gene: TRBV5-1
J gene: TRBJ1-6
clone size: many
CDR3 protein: CASSSGTANSPLHF
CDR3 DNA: TGCGCCAGCAGCTCCGGGACAGCTAATTCACCCCTCCACTTT

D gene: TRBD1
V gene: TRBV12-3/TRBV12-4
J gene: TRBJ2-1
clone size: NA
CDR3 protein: CASRGQLYNEQFF
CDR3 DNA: TGTGCCAGCAGGGGACAGCTCTACAATGAGCAGTTCTTC

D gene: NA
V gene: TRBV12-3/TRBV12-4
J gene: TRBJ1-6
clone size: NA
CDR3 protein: CASRPGTVYNSPLHF
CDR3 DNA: TGTGCCAGCAGGCCCGGGACGGTGTATAATTCACCCCTCCACTTT

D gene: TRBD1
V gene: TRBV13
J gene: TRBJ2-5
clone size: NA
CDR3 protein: CATRLWTGRMETQYF
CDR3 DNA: TGTGCCACCAGACTGTGGACAGGGAGGATGGAGACCCAGTACTTC

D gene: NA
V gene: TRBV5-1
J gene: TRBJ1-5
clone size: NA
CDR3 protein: CASSLGQRQPQHF
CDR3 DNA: TGCGCCAGCAGCTTGGGTCAGCGTCAGCCCCAGCATTTT

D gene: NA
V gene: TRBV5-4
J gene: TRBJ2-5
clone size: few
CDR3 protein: CASSLVETAPETQYF
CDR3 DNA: TGTGCCAGCAGCTTGGTGGAAACGGCCCCGGAGACCCAGTACTTC

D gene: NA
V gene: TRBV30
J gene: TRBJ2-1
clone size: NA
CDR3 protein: CAWRAPGLGYNEQFF
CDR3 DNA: TGTGCCTGGAGGGCCCCGGGACTGGGATACAATGAGCAGTTCTTC

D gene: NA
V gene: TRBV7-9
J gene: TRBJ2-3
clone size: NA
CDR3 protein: CASSLARHNTQYF
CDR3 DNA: TGTGCCAGCAGCTTAGCGCGACACAATACGCAGTATTTT

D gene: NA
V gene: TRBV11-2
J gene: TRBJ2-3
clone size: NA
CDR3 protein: CASSPIRGEGTDTQYF
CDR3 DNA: TGTGCCAGCAGCCCCATCAGGGGCGAGGGCACAGATACGCAGTATTTT

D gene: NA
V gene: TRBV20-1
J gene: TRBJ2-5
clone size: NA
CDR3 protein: CSAPDQGETQYF
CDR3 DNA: TGCAGTGCCCCGGACCAGGGAGAGACCCAGTACTTC

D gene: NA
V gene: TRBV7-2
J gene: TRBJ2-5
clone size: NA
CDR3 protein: CASSLAGGLLKETQYF
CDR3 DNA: TGTGCCAGCAGCTTAGCGGGAGGACTCCTTAAAGAGACCCAGTACTTC

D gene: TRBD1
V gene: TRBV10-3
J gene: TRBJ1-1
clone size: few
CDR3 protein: CAISRQGANTEAFF
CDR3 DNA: TGTGCCATCAGTAGACAGGGGGCTAACACTGAAGCTTTCTTT

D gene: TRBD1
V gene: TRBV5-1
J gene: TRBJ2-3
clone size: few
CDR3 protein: CATNDRGRADTQYF
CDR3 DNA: TGCGCCACCAACGACAGGGGGCGGGCAGATACGCAGTATTTT